The 12 T cell receptor beta chains below all came from one sample that was sequenced in a study of cytomegalovirus exposure and HLA in healthy donors. Use of 60 Vbeta and 13 Jbeta primers characterized the PCR. Using immunoSEQ multiplex PCR, the repertoire was profiled, and TCRdb retains in-frame clones only, with some absent. The profile covers 100,000 to 150,000 clones, with 77% appearing a single time and approximately 4.5% taken by the ten largest. Sequences were obtained from PBMCs. All receptors come from a male donor in good health and CMV-seropositive.

The CDR3 DNA sequence: TGTGCCAGCTCCTCACGGAGGCTTGGGGCCAACGTCCTGACTTTC. It yields the protein CASSSRRLGANVLTF. The V call is TRBV28, the J call TRBJ2-6; perhaps TRBD2 as D (5 bases). The CDR3 has 15 amino acids. Germline V CDR1 and CDR2: MDHEN, SYDVKM. The germline V and J ends were trimmed by 8 bases and 3 bases, with 14 bases remaining between them.

The rearrangement links TRBV2 to TRBJ2-5, with 13 bases fitting TRBD2. The CDR3 has 16 amino acids. Per germline, CDR1 SNHLY and CDR2 FYNNEI. Trimming removed 4 bases from V and 7 bases from J; junction bases left unmatched: 9. The CDR3 region is CASSVTSGRDIGTQYF. As DNA, the CDR3 is TGTGCCAGCAGTGTCACTAGCGGGAGGGACATTGGGACCCAGTACTTC.

This clone was recorded a few times. The chain is built from TRBV11-2 and TRBJ2-7, with D possibly being TRBD1 (5 bases). Per germline, CDR1 SGHAT and CDR2 FQNNGV. The CDR3 length is 15 residues. V lost 2 bases to trimming and J lost 2 bases, with 13 bases between them. The CDR3 nucleotides read TGTGCCAGCAGCTTAACTGTAGCAGGGCCCTACGAGCAGTACTTC. As protein: CASSLTVAGPYEQYF.

This chain uses TRBV13 with TRBJ2-7; D may be TRBD1 (5 bases). CDR3 length: 13 amino acids. Germline loops: CDR1 PRHDT, CDR2 FYEKMQ (reference sequence). V lost 8 bases to trimming and J lost 5 bases, with 16 bases between them. The CDR3 loop is CASGSRQTNEQYF. The CDR3 DNA is TGTGCCAGCGGATCGAGACAGACGAACGAGCAGTACTTC. Together with reference TRBV13 and TRBJ2-7, the CDR3 gives the full variable domain: AAGVIQSPRHLIKEKRETATLKCYPIPRHDTVYWYQQGPGQDPQFLISFYEKMQSDKGSIPDRFSAQQFSDYHSELNMSSLELGDSALYFCASGSRQTNEQYFGPGTRLTVT.

This clone appeared a single time. This chain links TRBV5-4 with TRBJ2-7; D not certain. This CDR3 contains 14 residues. Germline CDR1 SGHNT, CDR2 YYREEE (reference sequence). Trimming removed 2 bases at V and 4 bases at J, with 13 bases between. The DNA of the CDR3 is TGTGCCAGCAGCTTAGGAGACGGATTTTACGAGCAGTACTTC. Residues: CASSLGDGFYEQYF.

This chain uses TRBV10-3 with TRBJ1-3; D is uncertain. The CDR3 extends over 10 amino acids. Per the germline V gene, CDR1 is ENHRY and CDR2 is SYGVKD. Trimming stripped 10 bases from V and 3 bases from J, with 4 bases between. Here the CDR3 reads CASSGNTIYF. Here the CDR3 DNA reads TGTGCCAGTAGTGGAAACACCATATATTTT.

This clone came up once. The genes are TRBV15 and TRBJ2-1, with 8 bases lining up with TRBD2. CDR3 length equals 15 residues. Germline V CDR1 and CDR2: LNHNV, YYDKDF (reference sequence). V shed 5 bases and J 8 bases; nucleotides not matched to a gene: 11. CDR3 DNA: TGTGCCACCAGCCCCCGCAGCGGGAGCGTGCATGAGCAGTTCTTC. This codes for CATSPRSGSVHEQFF.

With respect to this clone: Compared with germline, one end of the junction differs, possibly owing to a read error. CDR3 nucleotides: TGTTCCAGCAGCGGTGGGGGACAGGGGGCTCGCGGCTACACCTTC. Translation gives CSSSGGGQGARGYTF. The chain joins TRBV7-9 to TRBJ1-2, with 12 bases fitting TRBD1. This CDR3 has 15 residues. Looked up from germline, CDR1 is SEHNR and CDR2 is FQNEAQ (reference sequence).

Details on this clone: Different DNA sequences within this sample yield the same CDR3. The rearrangement links TRBV2 to TRBJ1-1; tentatively, D is TRBD1 (6 bases). This CDR3 contains 12 residues. Trimming shortened V by 11 bases and J by 5 bases, and 15 bases separated the two germline ends. Germline V lookup: CDR1 SNHLY, CDR2 FYNNEI. The CDR3 nucleotides read TGTGCCGGAGGACAGCGGAATACTGAAGCTTTCTTT. Translated: CAGGQRNTEAFF.

The chain has TRBV19 and TRBJ2-1; a possible D gene is TRBD2 (7 bases). This CDR3 region has 16 residues. Trimming stripped 4 bases from V and 7 bases from J, with 20 bases between. Per germline, CDR1 LNHDA and CDR2 SQIVND (reference sequence). CDR3 loop: CASSKAPGGSGNEQFF. The DNA of the CDR3 is TGTGCCAGTAGTAAAGCCCCGGGGGGCAGTGGGAATGAGCAGTTCTTC.

This clone has just a few counts. The rearrangement links TRBV5-1 to TRBJ2-7, with D tentatively TRBD2 (6 bases). CDR1 and CDR2 from the germline V gene are SGHRS and YFSETQ. V was shortened by 0 bases and J by 4 bases, with 11 bases between the two germline ends. The CDR3 length is 14 residues. CDR3: CASSLGLEAYEQYF. The CDR3 DNA sequence: TGCGCCAGCAGCTTGGGACTAGAAGCGTACGAGCAGTACTTC.

This chain links TRBV6-5 with TRBJ1-1; no firm D call. The V end was cut by 6 bases, the J end by 4 bases, with 18 bases between. Germline V gene data show CDR1 as MNHEY and CDR2 as SVGAGI. The CDR3 covers 15 residues. The CDR3 sequence: CASSAGWGLGTEAFF. The CDR3 coding sequence is TGTGCCAGCAGCGCGGGGTGGGGTCTGGGCACTGAAGCTTTCTTT.